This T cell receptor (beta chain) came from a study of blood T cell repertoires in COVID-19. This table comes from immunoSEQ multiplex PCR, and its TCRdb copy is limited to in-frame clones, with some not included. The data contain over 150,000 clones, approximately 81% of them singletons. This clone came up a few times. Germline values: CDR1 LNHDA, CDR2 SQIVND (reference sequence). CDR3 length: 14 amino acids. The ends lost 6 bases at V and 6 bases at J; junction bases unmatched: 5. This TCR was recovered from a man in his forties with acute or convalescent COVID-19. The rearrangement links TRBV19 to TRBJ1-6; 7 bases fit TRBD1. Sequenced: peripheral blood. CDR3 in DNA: TGTGCCAGTAGGATGGACAGGATTAATTCACCCCTCCACTTT. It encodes CASRMDRINSPLHF.